This T cell receptor beta chain was sequenced for a study of graft-versus-host responses after intestinal transplantation. The method was immunoSEQ multiplex PCR; TCRdb's version includes in-frame clones alone and lacks a portion of them. In the table there are tens of thousands of clones, roughly 90% of which are singletons. The CDR3 is 17 residues long. Germline V gives CDR1 SNHLY, CDR2 FYNNEI. The V segment lost 4 bases and the J segment 4 bases; nucleotides outside the gene matches: 5. Points on this clone: The antigen remains unidentified.

This specimen was unstimulated CD8+ T cells sorted from spleen or lymph node cells, taken before intestinal transplant. This chain joins TRBV2 and TRBJ2-2; 14 nucleotides match TRBD2. This clonotype originated in a human donor who received an intestinal transplant. The CDR3 sequence is CASSGTSGRITTGELFF. In DNA, the CDR3 is TGTGCCAGCAGTGGGACTAGCGGGAGGATCACCACCGGGGAGCTGTTTTTT. Drawing the rest from reference TRBV2 and TRBJ2-2, the complete variable domain is EPEVTQTPSHQVTQMGQEVILRCVPISNHLYFYWYRQILGQKVEFLVSFYNNEISEKSEIFDDQFSVERPDGSNFTLKIRSTKLEDSAMYFCASSGTSGRITTGELFFGEGSRLTVL.